These 28 T cell receptor beta chains share one sample of origin, sequenced in a study of vaccination and CD4 T cells after COVID-19. Antigens for these TCRs are unknown. The sample's treatment: approximately 11-day PBMC culture with coronavirus spike peptide pools or control peptides (ViraFEST assay). The Oncomine TCR Beta short-read assay was what sequenced the DNA obtained from cultured CD4+ T cells. TCRdb re-derived calls from the PCR reads in MiXCR, one entry per CDR3 protein. The data contain 12,000 to 15,000 distinct CDR3 sequences, roughly 34% of them seen just once; the ten biggest clones take up roughly a third. Input material: cultured CD4+ T cells from blood. Receptor source: a human donor with COVID-19.

J is TRBJ1-4 and V is TRBV11-3; TRBD1 aligns across 9 bases. The V gene's germline CDR1 is SGHNT and CDR2 YENEEA. V lost 10 bases, J lost 0 bases, and 6 bases stayed unmatched. CDR3 length: 15 residues. CDR3 in amino acids: CAMPRQGATNEKLFF. The CDR3 nucleotides are TGTGCCATGCCCCGACAGGGGGCAACTAATGAAAAACTGTTTTTT.

This chain connects TRBV11-2 to TRBJ2-5; weak D call: TRBD2 (5 bases). The CDR3 loop spans 14 amino acids. Germline V gene data show CDR1 as SGHAT and CDR2 as FQNNGV. Trimming took 1 base from V and 3 from J, leaving 9 bases between them. Here the CDR3 reads CASSLGGEKETQYF. The DNA for the CDR3 is TGTGCCAGCAGCTTAGGTGGGGAGAAAGAGACCCAGTACTTC.

This clonotype is judged medium-sized. J is TRBJ1-2 and V is TRBV6-1; TRBD1 matches 11 bases. CDR1 MNHNS and CDR2 SASEGT come from the germline V gene. This CDR3 has 17 amino acids. J gave up 8 bases and V 5 bases, and 16 bases lay outside the gene matches. The CDR3 DNA reads as TGTGCCAGCAGTCCGACCCCTAAGGACAGGGGGCTCGGCGGCTACACCTTC. This encodes CASSPTPKDRGLGGYTF.

This clonotype was seen only a few times. The chain combines TRBV10-1 with TRBJ2-7; no clear D gene. The germline V and J ends were trimmed by 1 base and 1 base, with 5 bases remaining between them. Per germline, CDR1 WNHNN and CDR2 SYGVQD (reference sequence). The CDR3 is 13 residues long. The CDR3 region is CASSELRSYEQYF. The CDR3 nucleotides read TGCGCCAGCAGTGAGTTGAGGTCCTACGAGCAGTACTTC.

This clonotype was counted only a few times. The J gene is TRBJ2-3, the V gene TRBV7-8, with 8 positions matching TRBD1. V lost 4 bases and J lost 2; bases outside the gene matches: 5. This CDR3 has 15 amino acids. CDR1 and CDR2 (germline): SGHVS, FQNEAQ. CDR3 coding DNA: TGTGCCAGCAGCTATCCGGGACAGGACACAGATACGCAGTATTTT. Translation gives CASSYPGQDTDTQYF.

The V and J genes are TRBV10-2 and TRBJ2-7; 10 positions match TRBD1. The V segment lost 4 bases and the J segment 3 bases; nucleotides outside the gene matches: 3. The CDR3 covers 14 residues. Germline V CDR1 and CDR2: WSHSY, SAAADI. The CDR3 nucleotides are TGCGCCAGCAGTGCGACAGGGGGCCTCTACGAGCAGTACTTC. It yields the protein CASSATGGLYEQYF.

Only a few counts were recorded for this clonotype. The rearrangement links TRBV6-1 to TRBJ2-7; perhaps TRBD1 as D (6 bases). CDR1 and CDR2 from the germline V gene are MNHNS and SASEGT. The ends were cut back, 10 bases at V and 3 bases at J, with 13 bases in the middle. The CDR3 sequence is 12 residues long. CDR3 amino acids: CATRGRNYEQYF. CDR3 nucleotide sequence: TGTGCCACCAGGGGCAGAAACTACGAGCAGTACTTC.

This clonotype was detected only a few times. The CDR3 sequence: CASTPRGVYSNQPQHF. CDR3 sequence (DNA): TGTGCCAGCACCCCTCGAGGGGTCTATAGCAATCAGCCCCAGCATTTT. The V gene is TRBV6-1, the J gene TRBJ1-5; D is perhaps TRBD1 (5 bases). V dropped 7 bases and J dropped 0 bases, with 16 bases sitting between them. This CDR3 has 16 amino acids. Germline V CDR1 and CDR2: MNHNS, SASEGT.

In this sample, this clonotype turned up a few times. This sequence joins TRBV7-2 and TRBJ2-5; perhaps TRBD1 as D (5 bases). This CDR3 has 14 amino acids. Germline V gives CDR1 SGHTA, CDR2 FQGNSA. V lost 5 bases and J 5 bases, leaving 15 bases between the germline ends. The CDR3 reads CASSRPRGLETQYF. The DNA of the CDR3 is TGTGCCAGCAGCCGACCAAGGGGATTGGAGACCCAGTACTTC.

The rearrangement uses TRBV18 and TRBJ2-7; tentative D call: TRBD2 (7 bases). Per the germline V gene, CDR1 is KGHSH and CDR2 is LQKENI. CDR3 length equals 14 residues. Trimming stripped 0 bases from V and 3 bases from J, with 9 bases between. CDR3: CASSPPGGHYEQYF. In nucleotides, the CDR3 is TGTGCCAGCTCACCACCGGGGGGGCACTACGAGCAGTACTTC.

This clonotype was seen a handful of times. V gene TRBV6-1 combines with J gene TRBJ1-2; possibly TRBD1 for D (5 bases). CDR3 size: 15 residues. Trimming removed 5 bases from V and 8 bases from J, with 21 bases in between. The germline CDR1 and CDR2 sequences are MNHNS and SASEGT. CDR3 DNA: TGTGCCAGCAGTCCAAGACAGATATTAACTATCGGCTACACCTTC. It is translated as CASSPRQILTIGYTF.

The genes are TRBV15 and TRBJ1-1; 8 nucleotides agree with TRBD1. Germline lookup yields CDR1 LNHNV and CDR2 YYDKDF (reference sequence). V was clipped by 3 bases and J by 6 bases; unmatched bases: 3. This CDR3 is 13 amino acids long. The chain's CDR3 is CATSRDRVPEAFF. Here the CDR3 DNA reads TGTGCCACCAGCAGGGACAGGGTACCTGAAGCTTTCTTT.

This clonotype came up a few times. The genes are TRBV7-9 and TRBJ2-7; D gene unclear. The CDR3 has 14 amino acids. V gave up 1 base and J gave up 7 bases, with 14 bases separating them. Germline V lookup: CDR1 SEHNR, CDR2 FQNEAQ (reference sequence). CDR3 region: CASSLGSPPREQYF. Written as DNA, the CDR3 is TGTGCCAGCAGCTTAGGGAGTCCACCTCGTGAGCAGTACTTC.

The V and J genes are TRBV19 and TRBJ1-6; D gene unclear. The V end was cut by 7 bases, the J end by 13 bases, with 14 bases between. The germline CDR1 and CDR2 sequences are LNHDA and SQIVND (reference sequence). The CDR3 runs to 12 residues. The CDR3 here is CASTLWPGPLHF. CDR3 nucleotides: TGTGCCAGTACCCTATGGCCCGGGCCCCTCCACTTT.

The J gene is TRBJ2-2, the V gene TRBV11-3; D unresolved. The CDR3 sequence is 14 residues long. With 2 bases removed from V and 3 bases from J, the gap between germline ends came to 7 bases. Germline V gene lookup returns CDR1 SGHNT and CDR2 YENEEA. This CDR3 is CASSLSDYTGELFF. In nucleotides, the CDR3 is TGTGCCAGCAGCTTATCTGATTACACCGGGGAGCTGTTTTTT.

This clonotype was counted between two and nine times. CDR3 sequence (DNA): TGTGCCTGGACAGGGGTTGGTGGCTACACCTTC. It is translated as CAWTGVGGYTF. The chain carries TRBV30 and TRBJ1-2; weak D call: TRBD1 (6 bases). The CDR3 is 11 amino acids. Between the trimmed V and J ends, which lost 4 bases and 7 bases, there was a span of 10 bases. Germline CDR1 GTSNPN, CDR2 SVGIG (reference sequence).

This clonotype was seen once. The gene calls are TRBV9 and TRBJ1-2; D is uncertain. The CDR3 has 14 amino acids. V shed 0 bases and J shed 0 bases, with 6 bases lying between them. Germline CDR1 and CDR2: SGDLS and YYNGEE. As DNA, the CDR3 is TGTGCCAGCAGCGTAGCGACAACTAACTATGGCTACACCTTC. Residues: CASSVATTNYGYTF.

In its sample, this clonotype was seen a few times. The chain links TRBV20-1 to TRBJ1-2, with 8 bases matching TRBD1. V lost 6 bases to trimming and J lost 6 bases; unmatched junction nucleotides: 6. The CDR3 length is 12 residues. Germline CDR1 is DFQATT and CDR2 is SNEGSKA (reference sequence). CDR3 DNA sequence: TGCAGTGCGAGCCAACAGGGGGATGGCTACACCTTC. Translation gives CSASQQGDGYTF.

V is TRBV12-3 or TRBV12-4 and J is TRBJ1-6, with TRBD1 as a possible D gene (6 bases). Trimming took off 3 bases at V and 5 bases at J, with 14 bases between the two ends. The CDR3 covers 16 residues. CDR3 nucleotide sequence: TGTGCCAGCAGTTTTGGGTGGGGGCAAGATAATTCACCCCTCCACTTT. It codes for CASSFGWGQDNSPLHF.

This chain connects TRBV19 to TRBJ2-1; D is tentatively TRBD1 or TRBD2 (5 bases each). V lost 6 bases, J lost 9 bases, and 21 bases lay in between. Germline CDR1 is LNHDA and CDR2 is SQIVND (reference sequence). This CDR3 is 15 amino acids long. The CDR3 sequence: CASRDGSLGTAEQFF. CDR3 bases: TGTGCCAGTAGGGATGGTTCGTTGGGGACGGCTGAGCAGTTCTTC.

The chain combines TRBV7-8 with TRBJ1-6; TRBD1 matches 8 bases. This CDR3 spans 14 amino acids. After removal of 4 bases from V and 12 bases from J, the junction contained 8 bases not matched to a gene. The germline V gene encodes CDR1 SGHVS and CDR2 FQNEAQ. CDR3 DNA: TGTGCCAGCAGCTCCGGGACAGGACAAAAACCCCTCCACTTT. Protein product: CASSSGTGQKPLHF.

The gene calls are TRBV6-2 or TRBV6-3 and TRBJ2-1, with 9 bases lining up with TRBD1. V lost 4 bases to trimming and J lost 2 bases; unmatched junction nucleotides: 9. This CDR3 has 17 residues. Germline assignment: CDR1 MNHEY and CDR2 SVGEGT. The CDR3 sequence: CASSSSPGTGPYNEQFF. The CDR3, as DNA: TGTGCCAGCAGTTCTTCACCCGGGACAGGGCCCTACAATGAGCAGTTCTTC.

The chain recombines TRBV28 with TRBJ2-3; TRBD1 agrees at 9 bases. The CDR3 covers 17 residues. The germline CDR1 and CDR2 sequences are MDHEN and SYDVKM. V lost 1 base and J lost 4; bases outside the gene matches: 9. CDR3 residues: CASSLSGTGQGPDTQYF. DNA of the CDR3: TGTGCCAGCAGTTTATCAGGCACGGGACAGGGACCAGATACGCAGTATTTT.

About this clonotype: One junction end does not reproduce the germline sequence, and a read error may be involved. V is TRBV7-7 and J is TRBJ2-2; no reliable D call. The V gene's germline CDR1 is SSHAT and CDR2 FNYEAQ (reference sequence). The CDR3 totals 14 residues. CDR3 protein: CASSFSDHTGELFF. The DNA for the CDR3 is TGTGCTAGCAGCTTTTCAGATCACACCGGGGAGCTGTTTTTT. Using reference TRBV7-7 and TRBJ2-2 for the parts outside the CDR3, the full variable domain is GAGVSQSPRYKVTKRGQDVTLRCDPISSHATLYWYQQALGQGPEFLTYFNYEAQPDKSGLPSDRFSAERPEGSISTLTIQRTEQRDSAMYRCASSFSDHTGELFFGEGSRLTVL.

The chain has TRBV6-1 and TRBJ1-3, with D tentatively TRBD1 (6 bases). The CDR3 loop spans 14 amino acids. V lost 9 bases and J 1 base, leaving 13 bases between the germline ends. Germline CDR1 reads MNHNS; CDR2 reads SASEGT. CDR3: CASKEGGSGNTIYF. CDR3 nucleotide sequence: TGTGCCAGTAAGGAGGGGGGATCTGGAAACACCATATATTTT.

This clonotype was seen a handful of times. V is TRBV27 and J is TRBJ1-4; weak D call: TRBD1 (5 bases). Trimming took off 10 bases at V and 0 bases at J, with 18 bases between the two ends. The CDR3 is 16 residues long. Germline assignment: CDR1 MNHEY and CDR2 SMNVEV (reference sequence). CDR3 sequence: CATQGRGGSTNEKLFF. The CDR3 DNA is TGTGCCACCCAGGGAAGGGGCGGATCAACTAATGAAAAACTGTTTTTT. Combining the CDR3 with reference TRBV27 and TRBJ1-4 gives the whole variable domain EAQVTQNPRYLITVTGKKLTVTCSQNMNHEYMSWYRQDPGLGLRQIYYSMNVEVTDKGDVPEGYKVSRKEKRNFPLILESPSPNQTSLYFCATQGRGGSTNEKLFFGSGTQLSVL.

This chain joins TRBV6-1 and TRBJ1-1; TRBD1 is a possible D gene (6 bases). CDR3 length: 14 residues. The germline gives CDR1 MNHNS, CDR2 SASEGT. Trimming cost V 3 bases and J 5 bases, with 13 bases left between them. In DNA form, the CDR3 reads TGTGCCAGCAGTGACGGGTGGGGGCCAACTGAAGCTTTCTTT. This codes for CASSDGWGPTEAFF.

This clonotype has only a few counts. The V call is TRBV6-5, the J call TRBJ2-6; the D gene is possibly TRBD2 (5 bases). The germline gives CDR1 MNHEY, CDR2 SVGAGI. This CDR3 is 16 amino acids long. The V end lost 4 bases, the J end lost 2 bases, and 12 bases lay between the germline ends. This CDR3 is CASSSGVHPGANVLTF. The DNA for the CDR3 is TGTGCCAGCAGTTCCGGGGTCCATCCTGGGGCCAACGTCCTGACTTTC.